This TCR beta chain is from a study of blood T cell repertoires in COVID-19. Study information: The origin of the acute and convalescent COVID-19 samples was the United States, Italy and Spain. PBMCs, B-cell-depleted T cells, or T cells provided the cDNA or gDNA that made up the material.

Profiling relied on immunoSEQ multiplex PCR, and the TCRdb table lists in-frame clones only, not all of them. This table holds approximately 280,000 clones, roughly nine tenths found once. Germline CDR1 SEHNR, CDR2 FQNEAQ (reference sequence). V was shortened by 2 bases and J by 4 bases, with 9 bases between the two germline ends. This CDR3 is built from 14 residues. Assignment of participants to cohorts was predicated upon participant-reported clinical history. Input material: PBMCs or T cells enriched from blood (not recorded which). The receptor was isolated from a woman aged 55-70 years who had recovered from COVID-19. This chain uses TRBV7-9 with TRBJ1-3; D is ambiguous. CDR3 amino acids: CASSLSLEGNTIYF. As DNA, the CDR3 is TGTGCCAGCAGCTTAAGCCTAGAAGGAAACACCATATATTTT.